What follows are 2 T cell receptor beta chains derived from one specimen sequenced in a study of blood T cell repertoires in COVID-19. Repertoires were generated with immunoSEQ multiplex PCR, while TCRdb's copy carries only in-frame clones and drops some. There are around 63,000 clones in the sample; 80% to 90% occur only once, and 1% to 1.5% lies in the top ten. The specimen sequenced was peripheral blood. The receptors derive from a woman of 80 years or more with acute or convalescent COVID-19.

This clone was observed once. V is TRBV7-2 and J is TRBJ1-4, with D unclear. Trimming stripped 5 bases from V and 5 bases from J, with 12 bases between. The length of the CDR3 is 14 residues. From germline, CDR1 is SGHTA and CDR2 FQGNSA. CDR3 loop: CASSPGRINEKLFF. DNA for the CDR3: TGTGCCAGCAGCCCGGGGAGGATCAATGAAAAACTGTTTTTT. Full variable domain (missing parts from reference TRBV7-2 and TRBJ1-4): GAGVSQSPSNKVTEKGKDVELRCDPISGHTALYWYRQSLGQGLEFLIYFQGNSAPDKSGLPSDRFSAERTGGSVSTLTIQRTQQEDSAVYLCASSPGRINEKLFFGSGTQLSVL.

The rearrangement links TRBV5-1 to TRBJ2-7; TRBD2 might be the D (6 bases). CDR1 SGHRS and CDR2 YFSETQ come from the germline V gene. V dropped 4 bases and J dropped 4 bases, with 12 bases sitting between them. This CDR3 has 13 residues. DNA for the CDR3: TGCGCCAGCAGCGTTGGGGGGTTGTACGAGCAGTACTTC. Translated, it gives CASSVGGLYEQYF.